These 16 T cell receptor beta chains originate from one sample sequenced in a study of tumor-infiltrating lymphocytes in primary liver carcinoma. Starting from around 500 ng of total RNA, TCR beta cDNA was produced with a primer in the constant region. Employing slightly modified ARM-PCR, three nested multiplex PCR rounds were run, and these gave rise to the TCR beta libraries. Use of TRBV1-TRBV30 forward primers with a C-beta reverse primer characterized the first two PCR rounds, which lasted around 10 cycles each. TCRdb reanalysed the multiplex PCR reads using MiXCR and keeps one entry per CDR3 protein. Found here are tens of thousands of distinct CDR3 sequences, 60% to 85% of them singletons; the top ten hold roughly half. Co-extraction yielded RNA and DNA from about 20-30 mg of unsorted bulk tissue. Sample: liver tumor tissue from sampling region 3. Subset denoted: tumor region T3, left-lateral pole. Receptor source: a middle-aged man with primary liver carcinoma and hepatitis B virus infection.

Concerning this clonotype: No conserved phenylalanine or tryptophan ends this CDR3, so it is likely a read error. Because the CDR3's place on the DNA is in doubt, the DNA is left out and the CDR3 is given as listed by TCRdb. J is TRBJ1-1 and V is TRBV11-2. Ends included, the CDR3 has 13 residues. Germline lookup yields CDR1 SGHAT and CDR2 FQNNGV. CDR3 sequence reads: CASSLVDNTETFY.

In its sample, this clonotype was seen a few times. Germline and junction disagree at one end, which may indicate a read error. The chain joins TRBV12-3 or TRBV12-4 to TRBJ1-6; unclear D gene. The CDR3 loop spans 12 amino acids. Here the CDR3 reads CTSSLKNSSLHF. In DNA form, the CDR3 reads TGTACCAGCAGTTTAAAGAATTCATCCCTTCACTTT.

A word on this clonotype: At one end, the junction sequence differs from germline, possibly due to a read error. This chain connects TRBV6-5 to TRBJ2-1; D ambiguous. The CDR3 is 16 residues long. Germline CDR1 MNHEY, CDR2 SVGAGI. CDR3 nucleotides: TGTGCCACCTGTTACTCGGGCACCGGTACCTACAATGAGCAGTTATTC. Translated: CATCYSGTGTYNEQLF.

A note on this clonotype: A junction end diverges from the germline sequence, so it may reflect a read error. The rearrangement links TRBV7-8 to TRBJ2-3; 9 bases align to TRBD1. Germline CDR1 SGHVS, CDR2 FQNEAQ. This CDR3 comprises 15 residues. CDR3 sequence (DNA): TGTGCCAGCAGCGCGGGACAGGGCCTCACAGTTACGCAGTATTTT. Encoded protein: CASSAGQGLTVTQYF.

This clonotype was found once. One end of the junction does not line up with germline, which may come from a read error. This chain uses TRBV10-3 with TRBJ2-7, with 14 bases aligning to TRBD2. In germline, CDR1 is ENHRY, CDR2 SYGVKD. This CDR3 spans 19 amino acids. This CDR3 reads CAITKRSGLAGALSHEQYF. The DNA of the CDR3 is TGTGCCATCACCAAACGATCGGGACTAGCGGGAGCGCTCTCCCACGAGCAGTACTTC.

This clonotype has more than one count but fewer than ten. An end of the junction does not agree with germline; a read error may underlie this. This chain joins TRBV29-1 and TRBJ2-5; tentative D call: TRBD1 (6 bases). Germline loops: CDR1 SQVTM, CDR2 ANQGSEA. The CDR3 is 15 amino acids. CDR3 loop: CSVEGGTGHQETQYF. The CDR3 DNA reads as TGCAGCGTTGAAGGGGGAACGGGACACCAAGAGACCCAATACTTC.

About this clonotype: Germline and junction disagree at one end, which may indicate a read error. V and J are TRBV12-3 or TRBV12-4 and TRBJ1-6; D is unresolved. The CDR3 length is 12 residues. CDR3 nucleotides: TGTGCCAGCAGTTTAAGGAATTCGCCCCTTCACTTT. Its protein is CASSLRNSPLHF.

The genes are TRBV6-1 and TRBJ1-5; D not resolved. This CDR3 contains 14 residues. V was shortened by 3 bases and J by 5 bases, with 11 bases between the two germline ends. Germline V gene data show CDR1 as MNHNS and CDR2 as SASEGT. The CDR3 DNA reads TGTGCCAGCAGTGATGGGGATTCGGATCAGCCCCAGCATTTT. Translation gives CASSDGDSDQPQHF.

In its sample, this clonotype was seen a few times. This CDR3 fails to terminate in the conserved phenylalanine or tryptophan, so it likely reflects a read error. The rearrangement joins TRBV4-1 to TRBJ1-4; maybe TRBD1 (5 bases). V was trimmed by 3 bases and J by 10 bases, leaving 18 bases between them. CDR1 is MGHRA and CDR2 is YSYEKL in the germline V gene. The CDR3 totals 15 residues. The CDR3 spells CASSHVGLGDVKLFL. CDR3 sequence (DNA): TGCGCCAGCAGCCACGTGGGACTAGGCGATGTAAAACTGTTTCTT.

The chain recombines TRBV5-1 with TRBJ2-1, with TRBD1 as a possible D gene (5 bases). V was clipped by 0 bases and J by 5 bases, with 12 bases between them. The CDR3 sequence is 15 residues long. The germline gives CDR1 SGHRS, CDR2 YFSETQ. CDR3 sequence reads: CASSLVNRFNNEQFF. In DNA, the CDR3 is TGCGCCAGCAGCTTGGTTAACAGGTTTAACAATGAGCAGTTCTTC. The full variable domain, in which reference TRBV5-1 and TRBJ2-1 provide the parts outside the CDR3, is KAGVTQTPRYLIKTRGQQVTLSCSPISGHRSVSWYQQTPGQGLQFLFEYFSETQRNKGNFPGRFSGRQFSNSRSEMNVSTLELGDSALYLCASSLVNRFNNEQFFGPGTRLTVL.

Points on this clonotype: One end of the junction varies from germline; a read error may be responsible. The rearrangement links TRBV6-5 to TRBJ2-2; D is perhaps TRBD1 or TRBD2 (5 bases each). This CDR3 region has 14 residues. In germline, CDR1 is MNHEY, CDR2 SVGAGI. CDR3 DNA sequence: TGTGACAGCAAGGACATAAGGAACACCGGGGAACTGTTTTTT. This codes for CDSKDIRNTGELFF.

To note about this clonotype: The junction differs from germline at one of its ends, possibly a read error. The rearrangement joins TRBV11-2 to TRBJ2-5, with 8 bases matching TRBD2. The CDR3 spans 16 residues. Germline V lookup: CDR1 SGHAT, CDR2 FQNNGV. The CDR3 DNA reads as TGTGCCAGCAGCCAAACTCGTGGCGGGGGGAAAGGGACTCAGTGCTTC. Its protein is CASSQTRGGGKGTQCF.

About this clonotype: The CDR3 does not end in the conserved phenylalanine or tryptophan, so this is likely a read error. This CDR3 reads CASSLESGLTDTQYV. In nucleotides, the CDR3 is TGTGCCAGCAGTTTAGAGTCCGGGCTCACAGATACGCAGTATGTT. The rearrangement links TRBV11-3 to TRBJ2-3; the D is unclear. The CDR3 is made up of 15 amino acids. Germline V gene lookup returns CDR1 SGHNT and CDR2 YENEEA.

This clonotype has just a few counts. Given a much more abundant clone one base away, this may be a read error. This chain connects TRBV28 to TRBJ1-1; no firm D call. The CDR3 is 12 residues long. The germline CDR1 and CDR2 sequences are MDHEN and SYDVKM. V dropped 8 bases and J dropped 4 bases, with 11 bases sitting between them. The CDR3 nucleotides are TGTGCCAGCCGCGATCAGAGCACTGAAGCTTTCTTT. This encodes CASRDQSTEAFF.

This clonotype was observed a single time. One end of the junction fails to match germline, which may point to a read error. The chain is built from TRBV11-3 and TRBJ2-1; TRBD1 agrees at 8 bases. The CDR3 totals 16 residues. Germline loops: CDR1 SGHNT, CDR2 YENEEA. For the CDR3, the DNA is TGTGCCAGCAGGTTATGGACGGGACAGGCCAACAACGAGCAGTCCTTC. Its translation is CASRLWTGQANNEQSF.

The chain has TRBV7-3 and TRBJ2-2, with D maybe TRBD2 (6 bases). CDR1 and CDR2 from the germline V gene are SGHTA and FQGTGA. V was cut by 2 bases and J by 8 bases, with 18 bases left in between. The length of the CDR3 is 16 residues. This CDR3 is CASSLFRRGFTGELFF. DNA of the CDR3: TGTGCCAGCAGCTTATTTAGGAGGGGTTTCACTGGGGAGCTGTTTTTT.